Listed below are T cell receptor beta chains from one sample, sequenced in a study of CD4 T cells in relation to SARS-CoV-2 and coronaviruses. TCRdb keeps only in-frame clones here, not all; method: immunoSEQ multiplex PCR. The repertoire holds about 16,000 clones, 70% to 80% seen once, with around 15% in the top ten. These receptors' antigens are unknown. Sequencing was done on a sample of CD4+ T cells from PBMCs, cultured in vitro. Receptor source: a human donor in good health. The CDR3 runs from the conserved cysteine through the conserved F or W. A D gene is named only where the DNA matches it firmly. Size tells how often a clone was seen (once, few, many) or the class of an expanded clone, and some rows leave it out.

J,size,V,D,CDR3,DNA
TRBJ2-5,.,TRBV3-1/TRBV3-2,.,CAAGGPMETQYF,TGTGCCGCCGGCGGGCCAATGGAGACCCAGTACTTC
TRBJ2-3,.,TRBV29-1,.,CSVPRDRGNTQYF,TGCAGCGTCCCGCGGGACAGAGGGAATACGCAGTATTTT
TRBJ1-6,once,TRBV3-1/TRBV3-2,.,CASSQDRISPLHF,TGTGCCAGCAGCCAAGACCGAATTTCACCCCTCCACTTT
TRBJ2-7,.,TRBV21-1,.,CASSKVLTSGSFEQYF,TGTGCCAGCAGCAAAGTTTTAACTAGCGGGAGTTTCGAGCAGTACTTC
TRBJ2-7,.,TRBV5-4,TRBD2,CASSPEPGLAGALTYEQYF,TGTGCCAGCAGCCCGGAACCGGGACTAGCGGGAGCGTTGACCTACGAGCAGTACTTC
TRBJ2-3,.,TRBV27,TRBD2,CASRGSSGRRDTQYF,TGTGCCAGCAGAGGGAGTAGCGGGAGAAGAGATACGCAGTATTTT
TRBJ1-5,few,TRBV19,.,CASSMRWEGWANQPQHF,TGTGCCAGTAGTATGAGGTGGGAAGGGTGGGCCAATCAGCCCCAGCATTTT
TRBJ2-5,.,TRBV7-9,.,CASSLFQGPQETQYF,TGTGCCAGCAGCTTGTTCCAGGGACCACAAGAGACCCAGTACTTC
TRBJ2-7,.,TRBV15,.,CATSREAGPYEQYF,TGTGCCACCAGCAGAGAAGCGGGTCCCTACGAGCAGTACTTC
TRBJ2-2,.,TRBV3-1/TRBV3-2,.,CASSQDASRNTGELFF,TGTGCCAGCAGCCAAGATGCTAGCCGAAACACCGGGGAGCTGTTTTTT
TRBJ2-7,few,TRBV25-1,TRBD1,CASRKTGGSSYEQYF,TGTGCCAGCAGAAAGACAGGGGGGAGCTCCTACGAGCAGTACTTC
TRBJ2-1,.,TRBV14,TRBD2,CASSQAELAGLGYNEQFF,TGTGCCAGCAGCCAAGCCGAACTAGCGGGACTGGGATACAATGAGCAGTTCTTC
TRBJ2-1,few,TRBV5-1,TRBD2,CASSLTSGTYNEQFF,TGCGCCAGCAGCTTGACTAGCGGAACCTACAATGAGCAGTTCTTC
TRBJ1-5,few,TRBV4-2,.,CASSPRGERSNQPQHF,TGTGCCAGCAGCCCTCGGGGGGAAAGGAGCAATCAGCCCCAGCATTTT
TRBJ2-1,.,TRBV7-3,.,CASSLVGGHNEQFF,TGTGCCAGCAGCTTAGTTGGCGGCCATAATGAGCAGTTCTTC
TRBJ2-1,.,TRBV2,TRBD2,CASRRGTSGINEQFF,TGTGCCAGCAGGAGGGGGACTAGCGGAATCAATGAGCAGTTCTTC
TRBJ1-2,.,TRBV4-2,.,CASSQDRGTPTLNYGYTF,TGTGCCAGCAGCCAAGATAGGGGGACACCAACACTTAACTATGGCTACACCTTC
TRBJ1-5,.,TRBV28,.,CASRRTADQPQHF,TGTGCCAGCAGGAGGACAGCGGATCAGCCCCAGCATTTT
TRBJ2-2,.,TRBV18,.,CASSGTVESGELFF,TGTGCCAGCTCGGGAACAGTCGAGTCCGGGGAGCTGTTTTTT
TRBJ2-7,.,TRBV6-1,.,CASSEFNGGNEQYF,TGTGCCAGCAGTGAATTTAACGGAGGCAACGAGCAGTACTTC
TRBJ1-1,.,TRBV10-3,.,CAISESGTKNTEAFF,TGTGCCATCAGTGAGTCTGGGACGAAGAACACTGAAGCTTTCTTT
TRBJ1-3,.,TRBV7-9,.,CASVRSGTGKVGNTIYF,TGTGCCAGCGTTCGTTCAGGCACAGGGAAGGTCGGAAACACCATATATTTT
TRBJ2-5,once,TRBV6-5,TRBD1,CASKLDRGQETQYF,TGTGCCAGCAAACTGGACAGGGGGCAAGAGACCCAGTACTTC
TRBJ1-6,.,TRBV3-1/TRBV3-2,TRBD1,CASSQADRGHTPLHF,TGTGCCAGCAGCCAAGCGGACAGGGGGCACACACCCCTCCACTTT
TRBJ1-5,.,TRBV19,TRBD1,CASSTQGAMSNQPQHF,TGTGCCAGTAGTACTCAGGGGGCGATGAGCAATCAGCCCCAGCATTTT
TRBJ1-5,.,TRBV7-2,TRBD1,CASSFGTGGRGPQHF,TGTGCCAGCAGCTTTGGGACAGGGGGTCGCGGGCCCCAGCATTTT
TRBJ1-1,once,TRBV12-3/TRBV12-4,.,CASSLEGRTEAFF,TGTGCCAGCAGTTTAGAGGGACGCACTGAAGCTTTCTTT
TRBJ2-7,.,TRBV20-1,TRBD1,CSASPGQGEQYF,TGCAGTGCAAGTCCGGGACAGGGGGAGCAGTACTTC
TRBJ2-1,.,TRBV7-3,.,CASSLRQGYNNEQFF,TGTGCCAGCAGTTTAAGGCAGGGGTATAATAATGAGCAGTTCTTC
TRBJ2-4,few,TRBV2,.,CASSGTPTSGVGIQYF,TGTGCCAGCAGCGGGACTCCAACAAGCGGAGTCGGCATTCAGTACTTC
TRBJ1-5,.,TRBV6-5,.,CASSQGGLSNQPQHF,TGTGCCAGCAGCCAGGGAGGCCTTAGCAATCAGCCCCAGCATTTT
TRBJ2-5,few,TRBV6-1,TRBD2,CASSERVAGVRETQYF,TGTGCCAGCAGTGAAAGGGTAGCGGGAGTGAGGGAGACCCAGTACTTC
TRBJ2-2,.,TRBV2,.,CASRADTTGELFF,TGTGCCAGCAGGGCGGACACCACCGGGGAGCTGTTTTTT
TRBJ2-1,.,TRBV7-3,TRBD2,CASSPRSPLAGPRDEQFF,TGTGCCAGCAGCCCCCGGTCCCCACTAGCGGGACCCCGGGATGAGCAGTTCTTC
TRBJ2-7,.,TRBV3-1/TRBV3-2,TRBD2,CASSQGLAGAFEQYF,TGTGCCAGCAGCCAAGGACTAGCGGGAGCCTTCGAGCAGTACTTC
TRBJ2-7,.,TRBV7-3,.,CASSSYSRGEQYF,TGTGCCAGCAGCTCCTATTCGCGCGGCGAGCAGTACTTC
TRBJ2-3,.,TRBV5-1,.,CASSLVEGVADTQYF,TGCGCCAGCAGCTTGGTCGAGGGGGTGGCAGATACGCAGTATTTT
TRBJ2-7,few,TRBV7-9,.,CASSSTREQYF,TGTGCCAGCAGCTCGACTCGAGAGCAGTACTTC
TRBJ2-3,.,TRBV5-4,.,CASSWALGAASTDTQYF,TGTGCCAGCAGCTGGGCCCTCGGAGCGGCTAGCACAGATACGCAGTATTTT
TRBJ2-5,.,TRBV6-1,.,CASSAPGYQETQYF,TGTGCCAGCAGTGCACCCGGGTACCAAGAGACCCAGTACTTC
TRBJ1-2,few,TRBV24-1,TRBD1,CATSDYGGDSGYTF,TGTGCCACCAGTGATTATGGAGGGGACAGTGGCTACACCTTC
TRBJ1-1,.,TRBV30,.,CAWSRVPQQNTEAFF,TGTGCCTGGAGTAGAGTTCCACAACAGAACACTGAAGCTTTCTTT
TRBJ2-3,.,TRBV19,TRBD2,CASSIFTLAGKYF,TGTGCCAGTAGTATCTTTACCTTAGCGGGAAAGTATTTT
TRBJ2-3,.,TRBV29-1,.,CSVEGLADTQYF,TGCAGCGTTGAAGGGCTAGCGGATACGCAGTATTTT
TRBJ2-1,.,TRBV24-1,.,CATSTIRGADNEQFF,TGTGCCACCTCGACGATCAGGGGGGCGGACAATGAGCAGTTCTTC
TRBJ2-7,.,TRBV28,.,CASSSRNEQYF,TGTGCCAGCAGTTCAAGGAACGAGCAGTACTTC
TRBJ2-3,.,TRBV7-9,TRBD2,CASSSLAGLAGYTDTQYF,TGTGCCAGCAGCTCGTTAGCCGGACTAGCGGGGTACACAGATACGCAGTATTTT
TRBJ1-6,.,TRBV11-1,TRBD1,CASSSTGDSPLHF,TGTGCCAGCAGCTCCACAGGGGATTCACCCCTCCACTTT
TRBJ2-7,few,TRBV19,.,CASSTMDGDANEQYF,TGTGCCAGTAGTACGATGGACGGAGACGCGAACGAGCAGTACTTC
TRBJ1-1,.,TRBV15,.,CATSRDPVGSGTEAFF,TGTGCCACCAGCAGAGATCCTGTGGGAAGCGGCACTGAAGCTTTCTTT
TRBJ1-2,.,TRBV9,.,CASSVADGGLVGYTF,TGTGCCAGCAGCGTAGCCGATGGGGGGCTGGTCGGCTACACCTTC
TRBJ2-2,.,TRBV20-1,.,CSASNRGSTGELFF,TGCAGTGCTAGTAATCGGGGAAGCACCGGGGAGCTGTTTTTT
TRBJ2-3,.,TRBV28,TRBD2,CASSFTRLRGSDTQYF,TGTGCCAGCAGTTTTACGCGATTGCGGGGGTCCGATACGCAGTATTTT
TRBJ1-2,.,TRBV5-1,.,CASSLQTPPADYGYTF,TGCGCCAGCAGCTTGCAGACGCCCCCGGCGGACTATGGCTACACCTTC